A selection of T cell receptor beta chains follows, all from one sample in a study of blood T cell repertoires in COVID-19. Clones were sequenced by immunoSEQ multiplex PCR, and TCRdb holds only the in-frame ones, with some missing. Of under 350,000 clones in the sample, 80% to 90% were seen once. Input material: PBMCs or T cells enriched from blood (not recorded which). All receptors come from a woman aged 40 to 55 with acute COVID-19. Each CDR3 is given without its conserved first and last residue.

TRBJ1-2 TRBV19 ASSARVDGYT
TRBJ2-7 TRBV5-1 ASRSTAGTRVYEQY
TRBJ1-2 TRBV27 ASSRTTNYGYT
TRBJ2-7 TRBV18 ASSPPGVFEQY
TRBJ2-7 TRBV27 ASSHLTGTGGGEQY
TRBJ2-6 TRBV2 ASSKLRDSGANVLT
TRBJ1-1 TRBV5-6 ASSHTPSEAF
TRBJ2-3 TRBV5-1 ASSLVAGEDTQY
TRBJ2-2 TRBV7-3 ASSPQGANTGELF
TRBJ1-5 TRBV7-9 ASSLAFGQGDQPQH
TRBJ1-2 TRBV6-4 ASSDDGQGANGYT
TRBJ2-1 TRBV10-1 ASNKPGTAYNEQF
TRBJ1-4 TRBV19 ASRWTGDEKLF
TRBJ2-7 TRBV6-1 ASSEGVGAAYEQY
TRBJ1-1 TRBV4-2 ASSQDGRGNTEAF
TRBJ2-5 TRBV4-2 ASSLWSGGGETQY
TRBJ2-3 TRBV11-3 ASSFQGEGGDTQY
TRBJ2-4 TRBV7-8 ASSLEGQGNIQY
TRBJ2-7 TRBV18 ASSPGGDEQY
TRBJ1-3 TRBV18 ASSPPNSPHVGNTIY
TRBJ2-4 TRBV7-2 ASSSQTGAKNIQY
TRBJ1-5 TRBV2 ASTFGDQPQH
TRBJ2-6 TRBV6-2/TRBV6-3 ASSRVRGIQGSGANVLT
TRBJ1-5 TRBV5-5 ASTPSMSPIQPQH
TRBJ1-4 TRBV7-9 ASSSGTELF
TRBJ2-1 TRBV25-1 ASSDYRAGNEQF
TRBJ2-1 TRBV4-3 ASSQGPSGRALADEQF
TRBJ1-2 TRBV29-1 SVVADSNYGYT